The entry below gives a single TCR beta chain sequence along with its context. These data are taken from a study of blood T cell repertoires in COVID-19. On the study more broadly: PBMCs, B-cell-depleted T cells, or T cells were the source of the cDNA or gDNA that made up the material.

Data came from immunoSEQ multiplex PCR; TCRdb stores just in-frame clones and leaves some out. In the table there are around 92,000 clones, around two thirds of which are singletons. Looked up from germline, CDR1 is MNHNS and CDR2 is SASEGT. The junction had 9 bases not matched to a gene; V was cut back by 3 bases and J by 0 bases. The CDR3 contains 17 residues. Seattle participants joined during active infection and were tracked over time. The receptor's source is a man aged 65 to 85 with COVID-19, enrolled during active disease. Sequenced material: peripheral blood. The rearrangement links TRBV6-1 to TRBJ2-3, with 7 bases fitting TRBD2. CDR3 residues: CASSEAEASGSTDTQYF. CDR3 DNA sequence: TGTGCCAGCAGTGAGGCAGAGGCTAGCGGTAGCACAGATACGCAGTATTTT.